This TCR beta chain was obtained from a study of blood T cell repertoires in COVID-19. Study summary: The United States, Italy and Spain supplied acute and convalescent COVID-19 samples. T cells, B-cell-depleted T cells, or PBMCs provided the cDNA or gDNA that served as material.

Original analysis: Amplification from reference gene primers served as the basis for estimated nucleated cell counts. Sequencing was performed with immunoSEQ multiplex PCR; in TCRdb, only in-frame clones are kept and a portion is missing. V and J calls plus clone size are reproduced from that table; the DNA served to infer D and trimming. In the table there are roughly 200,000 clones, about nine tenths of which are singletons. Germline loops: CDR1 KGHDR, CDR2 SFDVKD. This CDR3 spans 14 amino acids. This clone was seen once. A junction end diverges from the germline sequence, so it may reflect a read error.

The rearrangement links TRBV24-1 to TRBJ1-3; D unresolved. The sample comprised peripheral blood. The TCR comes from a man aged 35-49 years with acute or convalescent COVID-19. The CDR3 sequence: CATSDPRTGDTIYF. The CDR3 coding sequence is TGTGCCACCAGTGATCCAAGAACTGGAGACACCATATATTTT.